A single sample is the source of the 2 T cell receptor beta chains below, sequenced in a study of human T cells and chemical hapten exposure. One entry per CDR3 protein results from TCRdb running MiXCR on the RACE reads. In the table there are about 380,000 distinct CDR3 sequences, more than 4.5% of which are singletons. Time point given: patch test 1, 2 weeks after DPC sensitization. Treatment defined: therapeutic diphenylcyclopropenone sensitization with weekly scalp DPC. The sample here was whole blood, taken in connection with sensitization to the hapten diphenylcyclopropenone (DPC). The receptors here all came from a woman in her forties or fifties with alopecia areata. Some clones in this sample may be carry-over from other donors' samples.

The chain employs TRBV6-1 and TRBJ2-5, with 8 bases lining up with TRBD1. This CDR3 comprises 16 residues. J gave up 5 bases and V 6 bases, and 14 bases lay outside the gene matches. Germline CDR1 MNHNS, CDR2 SASEGT. CDR3 coding DNA: TGTGCCAGCAGCGCCGGGACAGGTCCTGGAGGGGAGACCCAGTACTTC. It is translated as CASSAGTGPGGETQYF.

The genes are TRBV29-1 and TRBJ2-1, with D maybe TRBD2 (6 bases). Trimming shortened V by 3 bases and J by 5 bases, and 11 bases separated the two germline ends. Germline CDR1 is SQVTM and CDR2 is ANQGSEA. The CDR3 extends over 13 amino acids. The CDR3 region is CSVEVREHNEQFF. The CDR3 nucleotides are TGCAGCGTTGAGGTCCGGGAGCACAATGAGCAGTTCTTC.